Shown below are 15 T cell receptor beta chains from a single sample sequenced in a study of metastatic and nonmetastatic thyroid tumors. Every patient underwent thyroid surgery untreated. Via MiXCR, TCRdb re-called the PCR reads. The data hold about 6,000 clones, with under 35% observed a single time. The sequencing sample was made of adjacent normal tissue. The source is a female donor with papillary thyroid cancer or a benign thyroid nodule (not recorded which). Some clones in this sample may be carry-over from other donors' samples.

This clone is medium-sized within its sample. Other DNA sequences within the sample encode an identical CDR3. The chain is built from TRBV19 and TRBJ2-7, with TRBD2 identical over 8 bases. V trimming: 5 bases; J trimming: 3 bases; junction bases outside the gene matches: 9. Germline CDR1 reads LNHDA; CDR2 reads SQIVND (reference sequence). This CDR3 is built from 15 residues. The CDR3: CASSLPGLGVYEQYF. In DNA, the CDR3 is TGTGCCAGTAGTCTACCGGGACTAGGAGTCTACGAGCAGTACTTC.

This clone counts as medium-sized. This chain links TRBV20-1 with TRBJ2-1; possible D gene TRBD2, 6 bases. V was clipped by 0 bases and J by 9 bases, with 21 bases between them. The CDR3 has 16 residues. Germline values: CDR1 DFQATT, CDR2 SNEGSKA (reference sequence). The CDR3 spells CSARDTSRLDIAEQFF. CDR3 DNA sequence: TGCAGTGCTAGAGATACTTCGAGACTAGATATTGCTGAGCAGTTCTTC.

This chain links TRBV27 with TRBJ2-7, with D perhaps given as TRBD1 or TRBD2 (5 bases each). The CDR3 consists of 16 residues. V was shortened by 4 bases and J by 4 bases, with 20 bases between the two germline ends. Germline V CDR1 and CDR2: MNHEY, SMNVEV (reference sequence). Written as DNA, the CDR3 is TGTGCCAGCAGTTCCCTGTCGGGACCTACTCCTTACGAGCAGTACTTC. The encoded protein is CASSSLSGPTPYEQYF.

This clone was seen a few times. The chain joins TRBV12-3 or TRBV12-4 to TRBJ2-7, with TRBD1 as a possible D gene (6 bases). The CDR3 length is 15 residues. Trimming cost V 6 bases and J 3 bases, with 18 bases left between them. CDR3 DNA sequence: TGTGCCAGCAGCCGGGTCGGTGGACAGTTCTACGAGCAGTACTTC. Translation gives CASSRVGGQFYEQYF.

The chain joins TRBV11-2 to TRBJ2-2; 16 positions agree with TRBD2. The CDR3 sequence is 19 residues long. CDR1 is SGHAT, CDR2 FQNNGV, per germline. Trimming took 5 bases from V and 6 from J; bases not matched to a gene: 12. CDR3 region: CASSPTGTSGRARAGELFF. CDR3 nucleotide sequence: TGTGCCAGCAGCCCTACCGGGACTAGCGGGAGGGCAAGGGCCGGGGAGCTGTTTTTT. Combining the CDR3 with reference TRBV11-2 and TRBJ2-2 gives the whole variable domain EAGVAQSPRYKIIEKRQSVAFWCNPISGHATLYWYQQILGQGPKLLIQFQNNGVVDDSQLPKDRFSAERLKGVDSTLKIQPAKLEDSAVYLCASSPTGTSGRARAGELFFGEGSRLTVL.

This chain links TRBV20-1 with TRBJ2-7, with TRBD1 matching 8 bases. The V and J ends lost 6 bases and 5 bases, in that order; junction bases with no gene match: 15. The CDR3 covers 15 residues. Germline CDR1 reads DFQATT; CDR2 reads SNEGSKA (reference sequence). This CDR3 reads CSAFTPQGARNEQYF. Written as DNA, the CDR3 is TGCAGTGCATTCACGCCCCAGGGGGCGCGCAACGAGCAGTACTTC.

The chain joins TRBV7-3 to TRBJ2-3, with TRBD2 matching 9 bases. This CDR3 region has 14 residues. Germline trimming cut 5 bases from V and 5 bases from J; bases unmatched to any gene: 5. The germline gives CDR1 SGHTA, CDR2 FQGTGA. CDR3 in amino acids: CASSVLAGVDTQYF. The CDR3 DNA reads TGTGCCAGCAGCGTACTAGCGGGTGTAGATACGCAGTATTTT.

By share, this clone counts as medium-sized. The gene calls are TRBV5-1 and TRBJ2-1; the match to TRBD2 covers 11 bases. The CDR3 spans 18 residues. Germline CDR1 and CDR2: SGHRS and YFSETQ. With 0 bases clipped from V and 1 base from J, the junction kept 6 bases outside the gene matches. The CDR3 loop reads CASSLGTSGSLSYNEQFF. The CDR3 DNA is TGCGCCAGCAGCTTGGGCACTAGCGGGAGTCTATCCTACAATGAGCAGTTCTTC.

By share, this clone ranks as large (0.1 to 1%). At the DNA level, this CDR3 is encoded by other sequences in the same sample as well. This sequence joins TRBV27 and TRBJ1-2; tentatively, D is TRBD1 (5 bases). Per germline, CDR1 MNHEY and CDR2 SMNVEV (reference sequence). This CDR3 region has 14 residues. V was shortened by 2 bases and J by 2 bases, with 9 bases between the two germline ends. CDR3: CASSLKGSNYGYTF. The CDR3 DNA sequence: TGTGCCAGCAGTTTAAAGGGGTCCAACTATGGCTACACCTTC.

This clone has more than one count but fewer than ten. V and J are TRBV19 and TRBJ2-2, with TRBD2 matching 10 bases. The germline gives CDR1 LNHDA, CDR2 SQIVND (reference sequence). The CDR3 consists of 15 residues. The J segment lost 5 bases and the V segment lost 6 bases, leaving 6 bases of the junction unmatched. The CDR3 region is CASRLAGVSTGELFF. The CDR3 bases are TGTGCCAGTAGGCTAGCGGGAGTTTCGACCGGGGAGCTGTTTTTT.

A few counts support this clone. This sequence joins TRBV27 and TRBJ2-7; weak D call: TRBD2 (7 bases). V was trimmed by 3 bases and J by 5 bases, leaving 11 bases between them. The CDR3 runs 13 residues. Germline loops: CDR1 MNHEY, CDR2 SMNVEV (reference sequence). Here the CDR3 reads CASSFRGGNEQYF. As DNA, the CDR3 is TGTGCCAGCAGTTTTAGGGGGGGGAACGAGCAGTACTTC.

A single count supports this clone. J is TRBJ1-2 and V is TRBV30, with D unresolved. Germline assignment: CDR1 GTSNPN and CDR2 SVGIG (reference sequence). This CDR3 spans 17 amino acids. Trimming took off 5 bases at V and 0 bases at J, with 22 bases between the two ends. The CDR3 loop is CAWSVLRLGPANYGYTF. As DNA, the CDR3 is TGTGCCTGGTCTGTTTTAAGGTTGGGTCCGGCTAACTATGGCTACACCTTC.

The chain combines TRBV27 with TRBJ2-7, with 9 positions matching TRBD2. The V and J ends lost 5 bases and 7 bases, in that order; junction bases with no gene match: 21. The CDR3 extends over 18 amino acids. Germline V gene data show CDR1 as MNHEY and CDR2 as SMNVEV (reference sequence). The CDR3 region is CASSQAEATSGAPCEQYF. The CDR3 coding sequence is TGTGCCAGCAGTCAGGCCGAGGCGACTAGCGGAGCCCCTTGTGAGCAGTACTTC.

Within the sample, this clone is medium-sized (0.01 to 0.1%). The V call is TRBV5-1, the J call TRBJ2-3, with 8 bases that match TRBD1. The CDR3 sequence is 14 residues long. Trimming at V came to 4 bases and at J to 5 bases, leaving 6 bases not matched to a gene. The germline gives CDR1 SGHRS, CDR2 YFSETQ. In DNA, the CDR3 is TGCGCCAGCAGCCCCGGACAGGGCTTAGATACGCAGTATTTT. This translates into CASSPGQGLDTQYF.

The chain couples TRBV4-2 to TRBJ1-4, with D maybe TRBD1 (5 bases). Trimming left V 1 base short and J 8 bases short, with 14 bases between. The CDR3 runs to 15 residues. Germline V CDR1 and CDR2: LGHNA, YNFKEQ. In DNA, the CDR3 is TGTGCCAGCAGCCAAGTATTAGGGGTCGGCGAAAAACTGTTTTTT. Translated, it gives CASSQVLGVGEKLFF.